These 29 T cell receptor beta chains share one sample of origin, sequenced in a study of Tregs in tolerant kidney transplant recipients. TCRdb's copy holds only in-frame clones and misses some; the assay was immunoSEQ multiplex PCR. The sample includes around 120,000 clones, 92% of them seen just once. Material: CD4+ T cells from blood. Source of these receptors: a human donor in good health.

This clone was seen only once. V gene TRBV6-5 combines with J gene TRBJ2-2; D gene unclear. The CDR3 covers 13 residues. The V end was cut by 4 bases, the J end by 6 bases, with 9 bases between. The germline V gene encodes CDR1 MNHEY and CDR2 SVGAGI. The CDR3 loop is CASSLGRPGELFF. As DNA, the CDR3 is TGTGCCAGCAGTTTGGGAAGACCCGGGGAGCTGTTTTTT.

The chain couples TRBV7-8 to TRBJ2-5; D assignment may be TRBD1 or TRBD2 (5 bases each). The better agreement between TRBJ2-7 and the DNA end casts doubt on the J call. There are 15 residues in the CDR3. CDR1 is SGHVS, CDR2 FQNEAQ, per germline. CDR3 in amino acids: CASSSAGTLSYEQYF. The CDR3 DNA follows: TGTGCCAGCAGCTCAGCCGGGACCCTCTCCTACGAGCAGTACTTC.

This chain connects TRBV6-6 to TRBJ2-2; D unclear. Germline V gene sequence: CDR1 MNHNY, CDR2 SVGAGI (reference sequence). This CDR3 has 12 amino acids. Trimming cost V 2 bases and J 8 bases, with 6 bases left between them. CDR3 bases: TGTGCCAGCAGTTACCCGGAGGGGGAGCTGTTTTTT. Translating gives CASSYPEGELFF.

The genes are TRBV7-3 and TRBJ2-1, with D perhaps TRBD1 or TRBD2 (6 bases each). Germline assignment: CDR1 SGHTA and CDR2 FQGTGA. Trimming stripped 2 bases from V and 3 bases from J, with 11 bases between. This CDR3 is 15 amino acids long. In DNA, the CDR3 is TGTGCCAGCAGCTTACAGGGGAGGTTCTACAATGAGCAGTTCTTC. It translates to CASSLQGRFYNEQFF. Based on the CDR3 plus reference TRBV7-3 and TRBJ2-1, the full variable domain is GAGVSQTPSNKVTEKGKYVELRCDPISGHTALYWYRQSLGQGPEFLIYFQGTGAADDSGLPNDRFFAVRPEGSVSTLKIQRTERGDSAVYLCASSLQGRFYNEQFFGPGTRLTVL.

The chain combines TRBV7-2 with TRBJ2-7, with TRBD1 matching over 7 bases. CDR3 size: 12 residues. Germline CDR1 reads SGHTA; CDR2 reads FQGNSA. With 5 bases clipped from V and 6 bases from J, the junction kept 4 bases outside the gene matches. This chain's CDR3 is CASSPRGREQYF. For the CDR3, the DNA is TGTGCCAGCAGCCCTAGGGGGCGCGAGCAGTACTTC.

The rearrangement joins TRBV28 to TRBJ2-2; no definite D call. The CDR3 totals 15 residues. Germline CDR1 and CDR2: MDHEN and SYDVKM. V was cut by 2 bases and J by 0 bases, with 7 bases left in between. The CDR3 bases are TGTGCCAGCAGTTTACGGACCGCGAACACCGGGGAGCTGTTTTTT. Translating it yields CASSLRTANTGELFF.

The genes are TRBV6-6 and TRBJ1-4; D not resolved. V gave up 2 bases and J gave up 7 bases, with 14 bases separating them. The CDR3 consists of 15 residues. The germline V gene has CDR1 MNHNY and CDR2 SVGAGI (reference sequence). This CDR3 reads CASSYSVPHPEKLFF. DNA of the CDR3: TGTGCCAGCAGTTACAGCGTACCACACCCTGAAAAACTGTTTTTT.

The chain couples TRBV10-1 to TRBJ2-3; D possibly corresponds to TRBD1 (6 bases). This CDR3 is built from 16 residues. Per germline, CDR1 WNHNN and CDR2 SYGVQD (reference sequence). V was cut by 3 bases and J by 2 bases, with 15 bases left in between. The CDR3 spells CASSDYGGGLTDTQYF. CDR3 DNA: TGCGCCAGCAGTGATTATGGTGGGGGCCTCACAGATACGCAGTATTTT.

The chain couples TRBV30 to TRBJ2-7; D is tentatively TRBD1 or TRBD2 (6 bases each). Per germline, CDR1 GTSNPN and CDR2 SVGIG (reference sequence). The CDR3 runs to 12 residues. V was cut by 7 bases and J by 4 bases, with 14 bases left in between. In DNA form, the CDR3 reads TGTGCCTACAGTCGAGGGGGGTACGAGCAGTACTTC. It specifies CAYSRGGYEQYF.

The table lists this clone with a count of one. The chain employs TRBV7-2 and TRBJ2-5, with 10 bases identical to TRBD2. The CDR3 is made up of 16 amino acids. The germline V gene has CDR1 SGHTA and CDR2 FQGNSA. The junction had 12 bases not matched to a gene; V was cut back by 5 bases and J by 6 bases. In DNA, the CDR3 is TGTGCCAGCAGCCCCAGCAGTAGCGGGAGGCAAAAGACCCAGTACTTC. Protein: CASSPSSSGRQKTQYF.

V is TRBV2 and J is TRBJ2-2, with 8 bases matching TRBD1. The CDR3 runs to 15 residues. Germline values: CDR1 SNHLY, CDR2 FYNNEI. Trimming cost V 7 bases and J 6 bases; bases outside gene matches: 10. In DNA form, the CDR3 reads TGTGCCAGCACCCAGGACAGGGTTCTTTCCGGGGAGCTGTTTTTT. It yields the protein CASTQDRVLSGELFF.

The CDR3 is CASSPGSTEAFF. CDR3 DNA: TGTGCCAGCTCCCCGGGCTCCACTGAAGCTTTCTTT. The V gene is TRBV18, the J gene TRBJ1-1; D not resolved. CDR3 length equals 12 residues. V was clipped by 6 bases and J by 4 bases, with 9 bases between them. Germline V CDR1 and CDR2: KGHSH, LQKENI.

The CDR3 sequence is CASSSDRGRNTEAFF. CDR3 sequence (DNA): TGTGCCAGCAGTTCCGACAGAGGCAGGAACACTGAAGCTTTCTTT. The chain links TRBV27 to TRBJ1-1; tentative D call: TRBD1 (5 bases). V lost 4 bases and J lost 1, with 13 bases in between. This CDR3 has 15 residues. The germline CDR1 and CDR2 sequences are MNHEY and SMNVEV (reference sequence).

The chain has TRBV5-1 and TRBJ2-7; maybe TRBD2 (6 bases). This CDR3 is 14 amino acids long. V lost 2 bases, J lost 3 bases, and 12 bases lay in between. The germline gives CDR1 SGHRS, CDR2 YFSETQ. CDR3 bases: TGCGCCAGCAGCTTCGAGGCGGGAAGCTACGAGCAGTACTTC. It specifies CASSFEAGSYEQYF.

This clone appeared a few times. This chain links TRBV2 with TRBJ2-2, with 7 bases lining up with TRBD1. This CDR3 region has 13 residues. CDR1 SNHLY and CDR2 FYNNEI come from the germline V gene. Losses at the gene ends were 5 bases for V and 6 bases for J; bases not matched to a gene: 3. The CDR3 bases are TGTGCCAGCAGTCGGACAGGCGCCGGGGAGCTGTTTTTT. Protein sequence: CASSRTGAGELFF.

CDR3 protein: CASSRLGQGDYGYTF. CDR3 bases: TGTGCCAGCAGCCGACTTGGACAGGGCGACTATGGCTACACCTTC. V usage is TRBV7-8 and J usage is TRBJ1-2; 8 positions agree with TRBD1. This CDR3 comprises 15 residues. V was pared by 5 bases and J by 3 bases, with 8 bases of the junction left unmatched. Germline V gene sequence: CDR1 SGHVS, CDR2 FQNEAQ.

The J gene is TRBJ1-1, the V gene TRBV5-4; D gene unclear. Trimming removed 6 bases from V and 8 bases from J, with 14 bases in between. Germline-derived CDR1 and CDR2 are SGHNT and YYREEE (reference sequence). CDR3 length: 12 amino acids. The CDR3 region is CASNFGRGEAFF. The CDR3 DNA sequence: TGTGCCAGCAACTTCGGGAGAGGGGAAGCTTTCTTT.

The CDR3 nucleotides read TGTGCCAGCAGTGAAGATCGACGCGCAGGGGTGAACACTGAAGCTTTCTTT. Its protein is CASSEDRRAGVNTEAFF. The chain combines TRBV6-1 with TRBJ1-1; maybe TRBD1 (6 bases). Trimming removed 1 base from V and 0 bases from J, with 15 bases in between. This CDR3 has 17 residues. Germline CDR1 and CDR2: MNHNS and SASEGT.

This clone has only one observation. This chain links TRBV5-1 with TRBJ2-2, with 10 bases aligning to TRBD1. The germline V gene encodes CDR1 SGHRS and CDR2 YFSETQ. The CDR3 is 17 amino acids. The trim removed 6 bases at V and 4 bases at J, leaving 12 bases unmatched. CDR3 sequence (DNA): TGCGCCAGCAACCCCGGCCGACAGGGGGCGATCACCGGGGAGCTGTTTTTT. Its translation: CASNPGRQGAITGELFF.

The chain recombines TRBV18 with TRBJ2-1; TRBD1 agrees at 10 bases. CDR3 length: 16 residues. Trimming removed 3 bases from V and 2 bases from J; junction bases left unmatched: 4. Germline loops: CDR1 KGHSH, CDR2 LQKENI. The CDR3 sequence: CASSPPGTGAYNEQFF. The CDR3 nucleotides read TGTGCCAGCTCACCGCCCGGGACAGGGGCCTACAATGAGCAGTTCTTC. The entire variable domain, with the rest obtained from reference TRBV18 and TRBJ2-1, is as follows: NAGVMQNPRHLVRRRGQEARLRCSPMKGHSHVYWYRQLPEEGLKFMVYLQKENIIDESGMPKERFSAEFPKEGPSILRIQQVVRGDSAAYFCASSPPGTGAYNEQFFGPGTRLTVL.

The chain recombines TRBV4-1 with TRBJ2-3, with D tentatively TRBD1 (5 bases). There are 12 residues in the CDR3. Germline CDR1 MGHRA, CDR2 YSYEKL. V dropped 3 bases and J dropped 8 bases, with 9 bases sitting between them. CDR3 DNA: TGCGCCAGCAGCCAGGTTCAGGGTACGCAGTATTTT. This codes for CASSQVQGTQYF.

The rearrangement uses TRBV27 and TRBJ2-1, with 8 positions matching TRBD2. The germline CDR1 and CDR2 sequences are MNHEY and SMNVEV (reference sequence). CDR3 size: 16 residues. With 3 bases clipped from V and 8 bases from J, the junction kept 12 bases outside the gene matches. CDR3 sequence (DNA): TGTGCCAGCAGTTTCCTTGTAGACGGGGGGGCCGATGAGCAGTTCTTC. This codes for CASSFLVDGGADEQFF.

J is TRBJ2-2 and V is TRBV11-2; 10 bases fit TRBD2. Trimming at V came to 5 bases and at J to 3 bases, leaving 12 bases not matched to a gene. The CDR3 has 18 residues. The germline gives CDR1 SGHAT, CDR2 FQNNGV. CDR3 bases: TGTGCCAGCAGCCTGAACTTAGCGGGAGGCGTGTACACCGGGGAGCTGTTTTTT. Translation gives CASSLNLAGGVYTGELFF.

This chain connects TRBV19 to TRBJ2-3, with 12 bases aligning to TRBD2. The V gene end was trimmed by 7 bases and the J gene end by 6 bases; junction bases not matched to a gene: 5. CDR3 length: 14 residues. Germline CDR1 is LNHDA and CDR2 is SQIVND (reference sequence). CDR3 residues: CASKASGGEDTQYF. In DNA form, the CDR3 reads TGTGCCAGTAAGGCTAGCGGGGGGGAGGATACGCAGTATTTT.

V is TRBV5-4 and J is TRBJ1-1; D is possibly TRBD1 (6 bases). V lost 4 bases to trimming and J lost 6 bases, with 25 bases between them. The CDR3 length is 17 residues. Germline CDR1 SGHNT, CDR2 YYREEE (reference sequence). The CDR3 region has the DNA TGTGCCAGCAGCCCCCGCTACAGGGTGGGGCCCTACGCTGAAGCTTTCTTT. It translates to CASSPRYRVGPYAEAFF. Full variable domain (rest looked up from reference TRBV5-4 and TRBJ1-1): ETGVTQSPTHLIKTRGQQVTLRCSSQSGHNTVSWYQQALGQGPQFIFQYYREEENGRGNFPPRFSGLQFPNYSSELNVNALELDDSALYLCASSPRYRVGPYAEAFFGQGTRLTVV.

There are a few counts of this clone. The chain joins TRBV2 to TRBJ1-2; D gene unclear. Germline CDR1 is SNHLY and CDR2 is FYNNEI. V was pared by 8 bases and J by 4 bases, with 8 bases between. The CDR3 covers 11 residues. CDR3 amino acids: CASVRFYGYTF. CDR3 nucleotides: TGTGCCAGCGTCCGGTTCTATGGCTACACCTTC.

The chain is built from TRBV12-5 and TRBJ2-5; a weak D match, TRBD2 (6 bases). CDR1 and CDR2 from the germline V gene are LGHNT and FRNRAP. There are 15 residues in the CDR3. Between the trimmed V and J ends, which lost 6 bases and 1 base, there was a span of 15 bases. In nucleotides, the CDR3 is TGTGCTAGTGGCCTCGGGCCGCGGGGCCAAGAGACCCAGTACTTC. Protein product: CASGLGPRGQETQYF.

The V and J genes are TRBV19 and TRBJ2-2; D uncertain. CDR1 LNHDA and CDR2 SQIVND come from the germline V gene (reference sequence). CDR3 size: 14 residues. The V and J ends lost 0 bases and 4 bases respectively, with 6 bases between them. CDR3 protein: CASSIDRSTGELFF. The CDR3 nucleotides are TGTGCCAGTAGTATAGACAGGAGCACCGGGGAGCTGTTTTTT.

This clone was detected only a few times. The V gene is TRBV2, the J gene TRBJ1-1, with D hard to call. CDR3 size: 11 residues. Deletions cut 7 bases from V and 8 bases from J, with 11 bases between. Germline CDR1 and CDR2: SNHLY and FYNNEI. The CDR3 DNA is TGTGCCAGCACATTACTACGGGAAGCTTTCTTT. As protein: CASTLLREAFF.